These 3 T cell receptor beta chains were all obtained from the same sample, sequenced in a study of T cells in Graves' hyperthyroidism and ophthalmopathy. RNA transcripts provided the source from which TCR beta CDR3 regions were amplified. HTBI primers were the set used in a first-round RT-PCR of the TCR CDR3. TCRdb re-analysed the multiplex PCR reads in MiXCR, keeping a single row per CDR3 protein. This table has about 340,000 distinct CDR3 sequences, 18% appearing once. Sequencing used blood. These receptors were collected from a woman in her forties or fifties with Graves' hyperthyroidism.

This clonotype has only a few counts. The chain's CDR3 is CSVAALIMNTEAFF. CDR3 coding DNA: TGCAGCGTGGCGGCGCTAATAATGAACACTGAAGCTTTCTTT. The chain uses TRBV29-1 and TRBJ1-1; D unresolved. Germline V CDR1 and CDR2: SQVTM, ANQGSEA. V lost 6 bases and J lost 0, with 14 bases in between. The CDR3 is made up of 14 amino acids.

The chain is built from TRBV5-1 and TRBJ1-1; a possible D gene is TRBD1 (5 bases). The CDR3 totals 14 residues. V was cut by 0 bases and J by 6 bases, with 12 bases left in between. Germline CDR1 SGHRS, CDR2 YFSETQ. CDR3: CASSLGQTVSEAFF. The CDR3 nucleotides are TGCGCCAGCAGCTTGGGACAGACCGTCTCTGAAGCTTTCTTT.

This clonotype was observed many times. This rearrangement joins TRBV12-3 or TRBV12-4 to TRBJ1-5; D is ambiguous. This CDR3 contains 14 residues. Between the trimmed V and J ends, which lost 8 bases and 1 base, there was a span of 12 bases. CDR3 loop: CASSPRVSNQPQHF. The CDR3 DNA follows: TGTGCCAGCTCTCCCCGCGTCAGCAATCAGCCCCAGCATTTT.